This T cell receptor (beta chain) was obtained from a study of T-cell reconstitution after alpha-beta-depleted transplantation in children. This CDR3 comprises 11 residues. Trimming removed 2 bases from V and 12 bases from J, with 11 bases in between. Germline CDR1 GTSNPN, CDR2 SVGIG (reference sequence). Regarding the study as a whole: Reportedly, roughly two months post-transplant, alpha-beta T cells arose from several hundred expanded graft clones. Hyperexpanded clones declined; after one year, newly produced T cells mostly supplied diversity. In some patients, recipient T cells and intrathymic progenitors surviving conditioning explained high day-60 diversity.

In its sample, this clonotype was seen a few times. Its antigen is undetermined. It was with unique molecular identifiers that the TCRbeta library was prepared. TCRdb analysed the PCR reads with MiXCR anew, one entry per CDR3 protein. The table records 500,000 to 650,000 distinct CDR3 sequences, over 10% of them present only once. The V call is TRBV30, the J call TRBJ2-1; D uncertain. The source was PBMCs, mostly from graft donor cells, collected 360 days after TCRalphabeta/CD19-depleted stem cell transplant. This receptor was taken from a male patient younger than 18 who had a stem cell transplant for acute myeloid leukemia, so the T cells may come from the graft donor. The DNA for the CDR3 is TGTGCCTGGAGTCCCGAATGGGTGCAGTTCTTC. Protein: CAWSPEWVQFF.